The clone carrying this T cell receptor (beta chain) was counted ten times or more. Its antigen is undetermined. Unique molecular identifiers were used to barcode this TCRbeta library. TCRdb used MiXCR to reprocess the PCR reads, holding one entry per CDR3 protein. This sample has under 750,000 distinct CDR3 sequences, with roughly 23% found just once. This record belongs to a study of T-cell reconstitution after alpha-beta-depleted transplantation in children. General study findings and limits: One year post-transplant, T-cell counts and diversity were largely derived from T cells produced anew.

The junction had 12 bases not matched to a gene; V was cut back by 4 bases and J by 2 bases. CDR3 length equals 19 residues. Germline V gene lookup returns CDR1 SGHNT and CDR2 YYREEE (reference sequence). V and J are TRBV5-4 and TRBJ2-3; the match to TRBD2 covers 14 bases. The material was PBMCs, mostly from graft donor cells, obtained 360 days after TCRalphabeta/CD19-depleted stem cell transplant. This TCR came from a boy under three years old who had a stem cell transplant for acute myeloid leukemia, so the T cells may come from the graft donor. The CDR3 region is CASSLGLAGAPGDTDTQYF. CDR3 in DNA: TGTGCCAGCAGCCTGGGACTAGCGGGGGCCCCTGGTGACACAGATACGCAGTATTTT.